This record looks at one TCR beta chain sequence and its context. The sample originates from a study of cytomegalovirus exposure and HLA in healthy donors. Across the whole study: As an earlier analysis found, roughly 180 million T cells yielded 100 million to 130 million unique TCR beta sequences.

Primers for the PCR totalled 60 Vbeta and 13 Jbeta. The assay was immunoSEQ multiplex PCR, and TCRdb's table has in-frame clones only and misses some. The data hold 95,000 to 150,000 clones, with roughly 71% observed a single time. Looked up from germline, CDR1 is SGHVS and CDR2 is FQNEAQ. The CDR3 runs 14 residues. Deletions cut 5 bases from V and 1 base from J, with 11 bases between. This chain links TRBV7-8 with TRBJ1-2, with D uncertain. Sequenced: PBMCs. The origin of this receptor is a woman aged 45-65 years in good health and CMV-seropositive. CDR3 nucleotide sequence: TGTGCCAGCAGCCCCTCAGAAATTAACTATGGCTACACCTTC. This codes for CASSPSEINYGYTF.